This T cell receptor (beta chain) was sequenced for a study of control samples from healthy donors and cancer patients. Using immunoSEQ multiplex PCR, the repertoire was profiled, and TCRdb retains in-frame clones only, with some absent. The sample holds 100,000 to 150,000 clones, roughly 92% seen once. The V end lost 1 base, the J end lost 4 bases, and 10 bases lay between the germline ends. This CDR3 region has 14 residues. Germline V gene sequence: CDR1 SGHAT, CDR2 FQNNGV. The sample comprised blood. The clonotype originates from a man younger than 35 in good health. V gene TRBV11-2 combines with J gene TRBJ1-2, with D uncertain. CDR3 sequence reads: CASSLVLGSYGYTF. The CDR3 DNA reads as TGTGCCAGCAGCTTAGTATTAGGTAGCTATGGCTACACCTTC.